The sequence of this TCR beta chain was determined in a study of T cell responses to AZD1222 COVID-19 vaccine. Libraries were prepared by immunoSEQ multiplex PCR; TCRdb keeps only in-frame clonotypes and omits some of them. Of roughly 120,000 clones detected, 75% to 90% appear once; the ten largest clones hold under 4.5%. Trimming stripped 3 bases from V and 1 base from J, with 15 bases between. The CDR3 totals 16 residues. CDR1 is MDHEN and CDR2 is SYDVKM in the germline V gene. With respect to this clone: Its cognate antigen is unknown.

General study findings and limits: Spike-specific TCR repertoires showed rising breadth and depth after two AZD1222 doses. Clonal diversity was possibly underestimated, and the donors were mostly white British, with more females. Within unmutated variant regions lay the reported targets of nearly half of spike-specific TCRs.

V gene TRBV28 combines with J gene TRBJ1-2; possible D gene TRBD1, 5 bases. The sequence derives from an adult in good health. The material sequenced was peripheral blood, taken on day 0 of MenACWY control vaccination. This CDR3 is CASSLERGSVNYGYTF. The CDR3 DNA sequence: TGTGCCAGCAGTTTGGAGAGGGGTAGCGTTAACTATGGCTACACCTTC.